The T cell receptor (beta chain) under discussion was sequenced for a study of T cell repertoires in cytomegalovirus infection. Across the study: Public TCR beta signatures indicated both CMV infection and matching HLA type.

General study findings and limits: HLA-C-restricted CMV clonotypes gave the most frequent clonotype in two of eight donors.

V dropped 6 bases and J dropped 2; count of bases not matched to a gene: 3. Germline CDR1 reads SGHTA; CDR2 reads FQGNSA. The CDR3 is 13 amino acids. TCRdb passed the reads through MiXCR, listing each CDR3 protein once. The data contain 250,000 to 300,000 distinct CDR3 sequences, under 30% of them seen just once; the ten biggest clones take up about 15%. This clonotype has at least ten counts. Its matching antigen is unknown. The sample consisted of PBMCs. This sequence joins TRBV7-2 and TRBJ1-2; 7 bases line up with TRBD1. The sequence was collected from a human donor in good health (CMV status not recorded). Some clones in this sample may be carry-over from other donors' samples. CDR3 sequence reads: CASSGQVNYGYTF. The CDR3 DNA sequence: TGTGCCAGCAGTGGACAGGTCAACTATGGCTACACCTTC.